This entry describes one T cell receptor beta chain. The antigen is undetermined. This entry is derived from a study of OX40 agonist ivuxolimab in advanced cancers. Study overall: Participants, around 80% male, averaged 60 years of age, ranging from about 23 to 80. The study's findings and limits: Researchers report that CD8+ T cells had, on average, more expanded clones than CD4+. The study found among the lowest clonal expansion in partial responders at 0.1-3.0 mg/kg.

Germline V gene sequence: CDR1 LNHDA, CDR2 SQIVND (reference sequence). V gave up 10 bases and J gave up 5 bases; unmatched junction bases: 10. CDR3 length: 13 residues. Assay: immunoSEQ multiplex PCR; the TCRdb copy retains only in-frame clones and omits some. The table has 75,000 to 90,000 clones, 70% to 90% seen once. This TCR was recovered from an adult with an advanced solid tumor such as melanoma, head and neck, liver or kidney cancer. The chain joins TRBV19 to TRBJ1-2, with 7 bases fitting TRBD1. The sequencing here drew on CD4+ or CD8+ T cells sorted from blood, taken in a trial of the OX40 agonist ivuxolimab. Here the CDR3 reads CATSQGVGYGYTF. As DNA, the CDR3 is TGTGCCACCTCTCAGGGGGTCGGGTATGGCTACACCTTC.